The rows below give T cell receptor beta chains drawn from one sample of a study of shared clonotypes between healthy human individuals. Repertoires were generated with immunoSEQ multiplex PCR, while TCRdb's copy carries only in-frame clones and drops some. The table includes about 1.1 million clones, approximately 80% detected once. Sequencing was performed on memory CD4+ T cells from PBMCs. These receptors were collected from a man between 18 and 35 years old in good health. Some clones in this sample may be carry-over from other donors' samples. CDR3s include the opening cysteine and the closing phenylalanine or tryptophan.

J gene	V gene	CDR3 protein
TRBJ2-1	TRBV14	CASSPGRHNEQFF
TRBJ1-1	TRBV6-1	CASSGTASLNTEAFF
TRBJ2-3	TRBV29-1	CSVEGPYGGGKTGTDTQYF
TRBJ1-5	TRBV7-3	CASSLRGDQPQHF
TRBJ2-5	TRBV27	CASSELAVGETQYF
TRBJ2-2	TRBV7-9	CASSLLSWTPNTGELFF
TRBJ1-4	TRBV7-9	CASSLFGENEKLFF
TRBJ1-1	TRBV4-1	CASRHQGKVTEAFF
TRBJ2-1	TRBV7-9	CASSGVGGTGTSYNEQFF
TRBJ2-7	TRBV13	CASSSDSGSDEQYF
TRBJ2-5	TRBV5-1	CASSSLGGAETQYF
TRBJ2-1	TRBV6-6	CASSRTSGYNEQFF
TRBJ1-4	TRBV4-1	CASSQGTGWGSNEKLFF
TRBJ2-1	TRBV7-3	CASSAGLAGPGSYNEQFF
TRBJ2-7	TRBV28	CASSTLLVEQYF
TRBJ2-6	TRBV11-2	CASSFAGGANVLTF
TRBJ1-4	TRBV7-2	CASSPGQPNEKLFF
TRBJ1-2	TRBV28	CASSLGQGYGYTF
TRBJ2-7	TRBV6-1	CASSETGRSHEQYF
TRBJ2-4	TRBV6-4	CASSDSQITDIQYF
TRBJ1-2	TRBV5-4	CASSGPDLNYGYTF
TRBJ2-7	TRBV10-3	CAIRDDVLGAYEQYF
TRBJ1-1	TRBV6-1	CASSPRGVLTEAFF
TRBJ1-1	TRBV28	CASSLFSYENTEAFF
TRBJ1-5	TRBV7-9	CASSLQGSNQPQHF
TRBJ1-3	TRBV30	CAWTGDSGNTIYF
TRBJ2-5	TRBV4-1	CASSQNNRGQETQYF
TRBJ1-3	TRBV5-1	CASSLAGTDYGNTIYF
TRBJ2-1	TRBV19	CASSLRQTGFRFF
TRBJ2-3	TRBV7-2	CAKGASGTSDTQYF
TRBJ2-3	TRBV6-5	CASRTGLSTDTQYF
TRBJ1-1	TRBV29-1	CSAPGQENTEAFF
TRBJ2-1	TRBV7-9	CASSPPTGEQFF
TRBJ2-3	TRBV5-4	CASSFGNTQYF
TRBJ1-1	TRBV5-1	CASNEPGPGTEAFF
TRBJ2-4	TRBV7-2	CASSLELGRAAKNIQYF
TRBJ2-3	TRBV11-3	CASSRGNNPPDTQYF
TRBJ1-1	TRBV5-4	CASSAHGGGNTEAFF
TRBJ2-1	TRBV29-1	CSASRAGYTPEIEQFF
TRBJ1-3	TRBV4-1	CASSQGDRAASGNTIYF
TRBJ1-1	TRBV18	CASSENQGFQNTEAFF
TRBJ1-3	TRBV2	CASRASGNTIYF
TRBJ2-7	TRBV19	CASSIPGRAYEQYF
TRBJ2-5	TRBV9	CASSVVAGGGETQYF
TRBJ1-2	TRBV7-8	CASSLIPGQGAGGYTF
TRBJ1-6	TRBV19	CASSITSDTNSPLHF
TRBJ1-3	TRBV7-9	CASSLEMGALGGNTMYF
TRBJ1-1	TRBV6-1	CASSEREIEAFF
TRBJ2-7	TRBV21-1	CASSKGGWSAGEQYF
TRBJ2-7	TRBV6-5	CASSRGRGPKEQYF
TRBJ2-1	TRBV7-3	CASSIGHGNEQFF
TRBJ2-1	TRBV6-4	CASSAGTSNEQFF
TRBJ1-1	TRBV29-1	CSVYRLTEAFF
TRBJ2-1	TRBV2	CASSRLAGTYNEQFF
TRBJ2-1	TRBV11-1	CASSLTGTSGYNEQFF